These T cell receptor beta chains were read from a single sample in a study of T cells in Graves' hyperthyroidism and ophthalmopathy. Each CDR3 protein is one row after TCRdb ran MiXCR on the multiplex PCR reads. Here the sample spans about 98,000 distinct CDR3 sequences, 40% being singletons. The sequenced sample consisted of peripheral blood or thyroid tissue (not recorded which). The receptors stem from a woman aged 25 to 45 with Graves' hyperthyroidism. The CDR3 runs from the conserved cysteine through the conserved F or W. A D gene is named only where the DNA matches it firmly. Expanded clones are given a class, and other clones once, few, many or no size at all.

many	NA	TRBJ1-1	TRBV4-2	TGTGCCAGCAGCCACCAGACTGAAGCTTTCTTT	CASSHQTEAFF
once	NA	TRBJ2-7	TRBV29-1	TGCAGCGGGGGAGATGTGGGTGAGCAGTACTTC	CSGGDVGEQYF
NA	TRBD2	TRBJ2-7	TRBV11-2	TGTGCCAGCAGCGAAACTAGCGACTCCTACGAGCAGTACTTC	CASSETSDSYEQYF
many	NA	TRBJ1-1	TRBV28	TGTGCCAGCAGTTTCCGACAGCCTGAAGCTTTCTTT	CASSFRQPEAFF
many	NA	TRBJ2-3	TRBV4-2	TGTGCCAGCAGCCAAGATCCAGGGCTAAGCACAGATACGCAGTATTTT	CASSQDPGLSTDTQYF
NA	NA	TRBJ1-3	TRBV9	TGTGCCAGCAGCGTAGGTCCCGGCGGCGGCACCATATATTTT	CASSVGPGGGTIYF
NA	TRBD1	TRBJ2-7	TRBV7-3	TGTGCCAGCAGCCTTCGACAGGGGGGCACCTACGAGCAGTACTTC	CASSLRQGGTYEQYF
NA	NA	TRBJ2-2	TRBV29-1	TGCAGCGTTGAACGGGGGATGAACACCGGGGAGCTGTTTTTT	CSVERGMNTGELFF
many	NA	TRBJ1-5	TRBV4-1	TGCGCCAGCAGCCAAGATCCCAGTCCTAGCAATCAGCCCCAGCATTTT	CASSQDPSPSNQPQHF
NA	NA	TRBJ1-2	TRBV9	TGTGCCAGCAGTAAAAACGGAGGGGACTATGGCTACACCTTC	CASSKNGGDYGYTF
NA	NA	TRBJ2-2	TRBV29-1	TGCAGCGTTCAACACCTGAACACCGGGGAGCTGTTTTTT	CSVQHLNTGELFF
NA	NA	TRBJ1-1	TRBV7-9	TGTGCCAGCTGGGGCGGCACTGAAGCTTTCTTT	CASWGGTEAFF
many	TRBD1	TRBJ1-3	TRBV20-1	TGCAGTGCAATTCTTCGGACAGGTTTTGGAAACACCATATATTTT	CSAILRTGFGNTIYF
NA	NA	TRBJ1-4	TRBV12-3/TRBV12-4	TGTGCCAGCAGTTCATACACTACGGGGGAGCCCGGTGAAAAACTGTTTTTT	CASSSYTTGEPGEKLFF
many	NA	TRBJ1-6	TRBV2	TGTGCCAGCGGGGGGGCCCGAGGGGATTCACCCCTCCACTTT	CASGGARGDSPLHF
NA	NA	TRBJ2-6	TRBV5-1	TGCGCCAGCAGGGCGGAAGCTGCCGGGGCCAACGTCCTGACTTTC	CASRAEAAGANVLTF
many	NA	TRBJ2-7	TRBV10-3	TGTGCCATCGGGTTGGGGGGAAGCTCCTACGAGCAGTACTTC	CAIGLGGSSYEQYF
many	NA	TRBJ1-2	TRBV28	TGTGCCAGCAGTTTCGGGGGCTGGGGCTACACCTTC	CASSFGGWGYTF
few	NA	TRBJ2-3	TRBV14	TGTGCCAGCAGCCAAGGCCTTGGAGGTAGCTGGAGCACAGATACGCAGTATTTT	CASSQGLGGSWSTDTQYF
NA	NA	TRBJ1-5	TRBV20-1	TGCAGTGCGGATCTAGGGGGAGTTAGCAATCAGCCCCCGCATTTT	CSADLGGVSNQPPHF
many	NA	TRBJ1-2	TRBV7-9	TGTGCCAGCAGCCAAGCGAATCTCGGGGGCTACACCTTC	CASSQANLGGYTF
many	TRBD2	TRBJ2-2	TRBV30	TGTGCCTGGAGCCGACTAGCGGGAGGCGCCGGGGAGCTGTTTTTT	CAWSRLAGGAGELFF
many	NA	TRBJ1-2	TRBV6-5	TGTGCAACGGGGTATCTCGATGGCTACACCTTC	CATGYLDGYTF
many	TRBD1	TRBJ2-7	TRBV4-1	TGCGCCAGCAGCCAAGCTGCGGACAGGGGAAGCTCCTACGAGCAGTACTTC	CASSQAADRGSSYEQYF
NA	TRBD2	TRBJ2-7	TRBV2	TGTGCCAGCCCGGGACTAGCGGGCAAGCAGTACTTC	CASPGLAGKQYF
once	TRBD1	TRBJ2-5	TRBV7-8	TGTGCCAGCAGCTCACGACAGGGCTCCGAGCAGTGCTTC	CASSSRQGSEQCF
NA	TRBD2	TRBJ2-5	TRBV2	TGTGCCAGCAGCCGTACACGGGACTACTGGCCGAAAGAGACCCAGCACTTC	CASSRTRDYWPKETQHF
many	NA	TRBJ1-5	TRBV20-1	TGCAGTGCTAAAGGCCCCCGCCACTTAGGGCCCCAGCATTTT	CSAKGPRHLGPQHF
many	NA	TRBJ2-6	TRBV9	TGTGCCAGCAGCGTAGGGGTAGCTGGGGCCAACGTCCTGACTTTC	CASSVGVAGANVLTF
many	NA	TRBJ1-5	TRBV10-3	TGTGCCATCAGTGAGTCGGGGCAGGTGGGACAGCCCCAGCATTTT	CAISESGQVGQPQHF
once	TRBD2	TRBJ2-7	TRBV9	TGTGCCAGCAGCGCAGGTGGACTAGGGGATTTGAAGCAGTACTTC	CASSAGGLGDLKQYF
NA	NA	TRBJ2-2	TRBV28	TGTGCCAGCAGTTTATTAGGCCATAACACCGGGGAGCTGTTTTTT	CASSLLGHNTGELFF